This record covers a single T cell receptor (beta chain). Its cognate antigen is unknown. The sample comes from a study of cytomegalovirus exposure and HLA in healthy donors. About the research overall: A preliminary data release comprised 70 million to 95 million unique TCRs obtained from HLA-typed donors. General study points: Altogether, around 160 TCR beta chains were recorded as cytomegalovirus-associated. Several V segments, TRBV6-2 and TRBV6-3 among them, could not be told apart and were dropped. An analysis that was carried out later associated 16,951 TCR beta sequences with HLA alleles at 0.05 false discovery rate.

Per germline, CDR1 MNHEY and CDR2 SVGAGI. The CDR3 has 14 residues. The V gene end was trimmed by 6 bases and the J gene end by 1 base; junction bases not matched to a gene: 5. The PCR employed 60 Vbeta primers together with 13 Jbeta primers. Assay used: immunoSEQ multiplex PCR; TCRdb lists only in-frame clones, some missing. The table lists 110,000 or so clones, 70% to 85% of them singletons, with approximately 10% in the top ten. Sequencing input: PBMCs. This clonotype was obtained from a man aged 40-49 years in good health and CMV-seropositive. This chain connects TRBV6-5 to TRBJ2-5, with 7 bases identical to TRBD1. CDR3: CASRLTGVQETQYF. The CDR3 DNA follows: TGTGCCAGCAGATTAACAGGGGTCCAAGAGACCCAGTACTTC.